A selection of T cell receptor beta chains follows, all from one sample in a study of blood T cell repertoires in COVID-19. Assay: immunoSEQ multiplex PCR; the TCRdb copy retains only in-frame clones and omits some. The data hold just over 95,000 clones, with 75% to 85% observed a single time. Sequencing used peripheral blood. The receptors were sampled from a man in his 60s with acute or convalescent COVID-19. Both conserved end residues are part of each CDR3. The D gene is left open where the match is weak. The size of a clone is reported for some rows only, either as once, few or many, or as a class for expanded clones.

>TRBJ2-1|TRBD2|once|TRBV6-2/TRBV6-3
CASSYVLAGQQFF
TGTGCCAGCAGTTACGTGCTAGCGGGACAGCAGTTCTTC
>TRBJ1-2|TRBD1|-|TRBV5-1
CASSSGTGEYGYTF
TGCGCCAGCAGCTCAGGGACAGGTGAATATGGCTACACCTTC
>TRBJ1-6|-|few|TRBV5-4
CASSMTVFKNSPLHF
TGTGCCAGCAGCATGACAGTTTTTAAGAATTCACCCCTCCACTTT
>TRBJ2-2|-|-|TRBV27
CASSLLEGAGELFF
TGTGCCAGCAGTTTATTAGAGGGTGCCGGGGAGCTGTTTTTT
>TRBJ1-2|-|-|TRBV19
CASSLRAPRDYGYTF
TGTGCCAGTAGTCTGCGCGCCCCGAGGGACTATGGCTACACCTTC
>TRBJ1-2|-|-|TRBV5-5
CASSAIKTANYGYTF
TGTGCCAGCAGCGCCATCAAGACAGCGAACTATGGCTACACCTTC
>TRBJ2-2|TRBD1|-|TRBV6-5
CASRPTGSPGELFF
TGTGCCAGCAGGCCGACAGGGAGCCCCGGGGAGCTGTTTTTT
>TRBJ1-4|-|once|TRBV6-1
CASSEQGLEKLFF
TGTGCCAGCAGTGAACAGGGGCTTGAAAAACTGTTTTTT
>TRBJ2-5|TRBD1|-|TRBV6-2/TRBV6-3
CASSYPRQGHPSSETQYF
TGTGCCAGCAGTTATCCCCGACAGGGGCACCCCAGCAGTGAGACCCAGTACTTC
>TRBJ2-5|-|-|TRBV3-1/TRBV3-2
CASSQVKRRETQYF
TGTGCCAGCAGCCAAGTTAAGCGACGAGAGACCCAGTACTTC
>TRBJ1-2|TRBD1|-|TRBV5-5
CASSSNPGQVWRNGYTF
TGTGCCAGCAGCTCCAACCCTGGACAGGTCTGGCGGAATGGCTACACCTTC
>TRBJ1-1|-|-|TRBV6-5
CASSFQGWTEAFF
TGTGCCAGCAGCTTCCAGGGGTGGACTGAAGCTTTCTTT
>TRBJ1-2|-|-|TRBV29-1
CSVEESRRSSLHYGYTF
TGCAGCGTTGAAGAAAGCAGGCGCTCATCCCTCCACTATGGCTACACCTTC
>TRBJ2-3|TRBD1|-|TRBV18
CASSYRGSTTTSTDTQYF
TGTGCCAGCTCATACAGGGGGTCCACCACTACTAGCACAGATACGCAGTATTTT
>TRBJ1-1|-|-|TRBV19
CASSPGRGTEAFF
TGTGCCAGTAGTCCAGGGCGGGGGACTGAAGCTTTCTTT
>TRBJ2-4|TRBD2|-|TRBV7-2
CASSLDSASGAQYF
TGTGCCAGCAGCTTAGATTCGGCTAGCGGGGCCCAGTACTTC
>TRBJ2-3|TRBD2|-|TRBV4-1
CASSLVWTSGGAADTQYF
TGCGCCAGCAGCCTCGTTTGGACTAGCGGGGGTGCGGCAGATACGCAGTATTTT
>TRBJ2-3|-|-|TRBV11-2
CASSSRALTDTQYF
TGTGCCAGCAGCTCCAGGGCCCTCACAGATACGCAGTATTTT
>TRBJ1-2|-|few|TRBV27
CASSLRGSYGYTF
TGTGCCAGCAGTTTAAGGGGGAGCTATGGCTACACCTTC
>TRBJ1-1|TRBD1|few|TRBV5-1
CASSGQGGNTEAFF
TGCGCCAGCAGCGGACAGGGGGGTAACACTGAAGCTTTCTTT
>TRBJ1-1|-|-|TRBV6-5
CASRHRTVKNTEAFF
TGTGCCAGCAGACACCGGACAGTGAAGAACACTGAAGCTTTCTTT
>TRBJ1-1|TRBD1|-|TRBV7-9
CASSVLMGQGETEAFF
TGTGCCAGCAGCGTACTAATGGGACAGGGAGAAACTGAAGCTTTCTTT
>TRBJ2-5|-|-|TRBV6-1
CASSEGGLRETQYF
TGTGCCAGCAGTGAGGGGGGGCTTAGAGAGACCCAGTACTTC
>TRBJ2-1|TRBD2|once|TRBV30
CAWTPSGRAGNEQFF
TGTGCCTGGACGCCTAGCGGGAGGGCCGGCAATGAGCAGTTCTTC
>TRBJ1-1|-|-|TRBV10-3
CAISESEEQGIAFF
TGTGCCATCAGTGAGTCGGAAGAGCAGGGGATAGCTTTCTTT
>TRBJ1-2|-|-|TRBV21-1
CASSLSVRQGYGYTF
TGTGCCAGCAGCCTCAGCGTGAGACAGGGATATGGCTACACCTTC
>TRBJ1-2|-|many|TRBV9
CASSPRLGVRGRYGYTF
TGTGCCAGCAGCCCCCGATTGGGGGTCAGGGGCCGCTATGGCTACACCTTC
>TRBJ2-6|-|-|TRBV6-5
CASSSPLAGANVLTF
TGTGCCAGCAGTTCCCCCCTAGCCGGGGCCAACGTCCTGACTTTC
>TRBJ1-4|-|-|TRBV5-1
CASSPATNEKLFF
TGCGCCAGCAGTCCAGCGACTAATGAAAAACTGTTTTTT
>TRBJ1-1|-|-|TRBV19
CASSIVAGQGRTEAFF
TGTGCCAGTAGTATAGTGGCCGGCCAGGGTCGGACTGAAGCTTTCTTT
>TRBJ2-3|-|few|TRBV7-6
CASSLEWILGRDTQYF
TGTGCCAGCAGCTTAGAATGGATATTGGGGCGGGATACGCAGTATTTT
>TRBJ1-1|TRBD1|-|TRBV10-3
CAISSLGTGFNTEAFF
TGTGCCATCAGTTCCCTCGGGACAGGGTTTAACACTGAAGCTTTCTTT
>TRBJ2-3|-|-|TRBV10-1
CASSHGQTDTQYF
TGCGCCAGCAGCCACGGACAGACAGATACGCAGTATTTT
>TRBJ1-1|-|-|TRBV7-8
CASSLGRGVAEAFF
TGTGCCAGCAGCTTGGGCAGGGGAGTCGCTGAAGCTTTCTTT
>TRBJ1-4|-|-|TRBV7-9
CASSLVAGVNEKLFF
TGTGCCAGCAGCTTAGTCGCAGGGGTCAATGAAAAACTGTTTTTT
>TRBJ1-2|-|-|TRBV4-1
CASSPLERVLGYTF
TGCGCCAGCAGCCCGTTGGAGAGGGTCTTGGGTTACACCTTC
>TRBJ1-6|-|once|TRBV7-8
CASSRTGTPGNSPLHF
TGTGCCAGCAGCCGGACCGGGACACCAGGGAATTCACCCCTCCACTTT
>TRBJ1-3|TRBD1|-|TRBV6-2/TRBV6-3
CASSYRRTGSGNTIYF
TGTGCCAGCAGTTACCGACGGACAGGCTCTGGAAACACCATATATTTT
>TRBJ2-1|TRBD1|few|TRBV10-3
CAINPGQGYNEQFF
TGTGCCATCAATCCGGGACAGGGGTACAATGAGCAGTTCTTC
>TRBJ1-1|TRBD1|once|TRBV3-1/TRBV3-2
CASSQRTGRTEAFF
TGTGCCAGCAGCCAGAGGACAGGGCGCACTGAAGCTTTCTTT
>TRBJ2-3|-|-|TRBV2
CASSDLEEGPDTQYF
TGTGCCAGCAGTGACCTAGAGGAGGGCCCAGATACGCAGTATTTT
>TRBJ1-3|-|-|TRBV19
CASSIVNRPSGNTIYF
TGTGCCAGTAGTATAGTTAACAGGCCCTCTGGAAACACCATATATTTT
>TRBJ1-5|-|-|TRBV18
CASSQSGQPQHF
TGTGCCAGCTCTCAATCCGGTCAGCCCCAGCATTTT